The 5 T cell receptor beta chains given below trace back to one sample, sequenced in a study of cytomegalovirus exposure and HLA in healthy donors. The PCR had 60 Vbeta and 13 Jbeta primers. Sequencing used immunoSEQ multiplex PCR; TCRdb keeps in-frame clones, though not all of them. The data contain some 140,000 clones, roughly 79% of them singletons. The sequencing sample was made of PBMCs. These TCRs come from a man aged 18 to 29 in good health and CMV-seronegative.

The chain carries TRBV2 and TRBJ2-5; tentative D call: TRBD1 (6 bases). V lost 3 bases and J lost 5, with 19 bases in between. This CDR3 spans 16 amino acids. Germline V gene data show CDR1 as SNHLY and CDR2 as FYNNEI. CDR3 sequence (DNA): TGTGCCAGCAGTGATATCCGGACAGTCCATGGGGAGACCCAGTACTTC. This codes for CASSDIRTVHGETQYF.

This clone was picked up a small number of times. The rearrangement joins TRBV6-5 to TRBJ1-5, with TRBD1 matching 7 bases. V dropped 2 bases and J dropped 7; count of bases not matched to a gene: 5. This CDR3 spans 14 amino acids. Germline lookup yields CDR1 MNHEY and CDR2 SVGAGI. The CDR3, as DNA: TGTGCCAGCAGTTACAGGCAGGGGGAGCAGCCCCAGCATTTT. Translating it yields CASSYRQGEQPQHF.

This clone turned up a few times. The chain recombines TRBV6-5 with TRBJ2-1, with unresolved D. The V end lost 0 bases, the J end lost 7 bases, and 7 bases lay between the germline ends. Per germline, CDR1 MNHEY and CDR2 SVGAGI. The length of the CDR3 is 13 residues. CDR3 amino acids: CASSYSHTNEQFF. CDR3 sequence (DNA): TGTGCCAGCAGTTACTCCCACACGAATGAGCAGTTCTTC.

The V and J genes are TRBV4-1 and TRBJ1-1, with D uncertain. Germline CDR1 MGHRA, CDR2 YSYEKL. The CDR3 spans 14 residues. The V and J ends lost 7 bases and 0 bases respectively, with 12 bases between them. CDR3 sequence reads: CASTATVMNTEAFF. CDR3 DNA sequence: TGCGCCAGCACCGCTACAGTCATGAACACTGAAGCTTTCTTT.

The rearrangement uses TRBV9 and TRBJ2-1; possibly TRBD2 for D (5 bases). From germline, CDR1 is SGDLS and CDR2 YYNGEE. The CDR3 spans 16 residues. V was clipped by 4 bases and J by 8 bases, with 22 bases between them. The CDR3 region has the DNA TGTGCCAGCAGCTTAATAACTAGGATCAATGCCGATGAGCAGTTCTTC. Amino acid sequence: CASSLITRINADEQFF.